The next 8 T cell receptor beta chains were all read from a single sample in a study of radiotherapy plus CTLA-4 blockade in lung cancer. Profiled with immunoSEQ multiplex PCR; TCRdb holds only in-frame clones, not every one. Seen here are some 90,000 clones, around 85% observed once, and the top ten hold approximately 2%. The source material was peripheral blood, sampled from a patient treated with radiotherapy plus ipilimumab. Source of these receptors: a human donor with non-small cell lung cancer who had a partial response to radiotherapy plus ipilimumab.

This clone was seen more than once but under ten times. The chain couples TRBV28 to TRBJ1-5, with D hard to call. Germline V gene data show CDR1 as MDHEN and CDR2 as SYDVKM. CDR3 size: 15 residues. Trimming removed 3 bases at V and 3 bases at J, with 12 bases between. The CDR3 is CASSFGRLNNQPQHF. The CDR3 DNA follows: TGTGCCAGCAGTTTCGGCAGGTTGAACAATCAGCCCCAGCATTTT. The full variable domain, in which reference TRBV28 and TRBJ1-5 provide the parts outside the CDR3, is DVKVTQSSRYLVKRTGEKVFLECVQDMDHENMFWYRQDPGLGLRLIYFSYDVKMKEKGDIPEGYSVSREKKERFSLILESASTNQTSMYLCASSFGRLNNQPQHFGDGTRLSIL.

The V call is TRBV6-5, the J call TRBJ1-1; TRBD1 might be the D (6 bases). V lost 7 bases and J lost 6, with 21 bases in between. This CDR3 has 15 residues. Germline values: CDR1 MNHEY, CDR2 SVGAGI. The CDR3 sequence: CASISDEAQGPEAFF. CDR3 DNA sequence: TGTGCCAGCATCTCAGACGAGGCCCAGGGGCCTGAAGCTTTCTTT.

This clone was detected only a few times. The chain carries TRBV6-6 and TRBJ1-5, with D maybe TRBD1 (5 bases). Germline V lookup: CDR1 MNHNY, CDR2 SVGAGI (reference sequence). This CDR3 comprises 11 residues. Trimming took 6 bases from V and 9 from J, leaving 9 bases between them. Here the CDR3 reads CASSPGLPQHF. Here the CDR3 DNA reads TGTGCCAGCAGCCCAGGGTTGCCCCAGCATTTT.

The chain joins TRBV28 to TRBJ1-5; D is ambiguous. This CDR3 comprises 13 residues. Per germline, CDR1 MDHEN and CDR2 SYDVKM. Trimming stripped 5 bases from V and 9 bases from J, with 14 bases between. The CDR3 DNA is TGTGCCAGCAGTCCACCAACCATCAGGCCCCAGCATTTT. Protein product: CASSPPTIRPQHF.

This clone was seen just once. This chain connects TRBV6-6 to TRBJ1-5, with D uncertain. The CDR3 has 14 amino acids. Germline assignment: CDR1 MNHNY and CDR2 SVGAGI (reference sequence). V lost 2 bases to trimming and J lost 4 bases, with 9 bases between them. In DNA form, the CDR3 reads TGTGCCAGCAGTTACCCGGAGGATAATCAGCCCCAGCATTTT. This translates into CASSYPEDNQPQHF.

The gene calls are TRBV30 and TRBJ1-2, with a weak D call TRBD1 (5 bases). Between the trimmed V and J ends, which lost 5 bases and 5 bases, there was a span of 15 bases. The germline gives CDR1 GTSNPN, CDR2 SVGIG (reference sequence). This CDR3 contains 13 residues. CDR3 DNA: TGTGCCTGGTCCACCGGGGGAGGGTATGGCTACACCTTC. This translates into CAWSTGGGYGYTF.

The chain couples TRBV15 to TRBJ1-4; D call uncertain. The V end lost 0 bases, the J end lost 13 bases, and 15 bases lay between the germline ends. Germline CDR1 is LNHNV and CDR2 is YYDKDF (reference sequence). This CDR3 contains 14 residues. Written as DNA, the CDR3 is TGTGCCACCAGCAGAGATCTAAAGGAGTTGGGACTGTTTTTT. Its protein is CATSRDLKELGLFF.

The V gene is TRBV5-1, the J gene TRBJ2-3; TRBD1 matches at 8 bases. Germline V gene data show CDR1 as SGHRS and CDR2 as YFSETQ. The CDR3 spans 16 residues. J gave up 6 bases and V 0 bases, and 9 bases lay outside the gene matches. The CDR3 region is CASSLGVGTGVDTQYF. CDR3 nucleotide sequence: TGCGCCAGCAGCTTGGGGGTCGGGACAGGCGTGGATACGCAGTATTTT.